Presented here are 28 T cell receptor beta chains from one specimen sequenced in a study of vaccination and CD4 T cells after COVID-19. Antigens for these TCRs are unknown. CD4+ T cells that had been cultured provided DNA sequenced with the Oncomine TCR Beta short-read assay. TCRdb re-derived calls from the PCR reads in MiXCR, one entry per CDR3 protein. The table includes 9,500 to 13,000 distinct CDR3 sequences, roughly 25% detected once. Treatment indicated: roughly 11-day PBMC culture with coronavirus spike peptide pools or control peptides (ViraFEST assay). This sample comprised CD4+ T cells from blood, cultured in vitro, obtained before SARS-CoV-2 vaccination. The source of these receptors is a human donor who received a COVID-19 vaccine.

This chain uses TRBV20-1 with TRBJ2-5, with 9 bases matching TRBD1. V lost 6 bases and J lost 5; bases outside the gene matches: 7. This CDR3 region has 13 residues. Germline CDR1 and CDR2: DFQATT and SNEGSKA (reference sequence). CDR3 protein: CSAEQGAGETQYF. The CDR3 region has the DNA TGCAGTGCGGAACAGGGGGCTGGGGAGACCCAGTACTTC.

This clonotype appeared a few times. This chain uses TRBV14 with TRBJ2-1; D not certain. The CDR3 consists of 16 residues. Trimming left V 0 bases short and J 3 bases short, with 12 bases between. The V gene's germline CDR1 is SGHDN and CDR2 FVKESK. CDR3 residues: CASSQDGRWGYNEQFF. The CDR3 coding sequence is TGTGCCAGCAGCCAAGACGGACGGTGGGGCTACAATGAGCAGTTCTTC.

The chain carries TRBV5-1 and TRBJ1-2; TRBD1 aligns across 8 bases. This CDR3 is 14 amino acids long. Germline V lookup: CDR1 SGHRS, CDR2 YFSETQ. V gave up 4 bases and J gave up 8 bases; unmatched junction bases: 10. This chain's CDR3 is CASSRDRGRGGYTF. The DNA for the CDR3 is TGCGCCAGCAGCCGAGACAGGGGTCGGGGCGGCTACACCTTC.

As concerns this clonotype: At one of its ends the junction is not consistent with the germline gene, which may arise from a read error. DNA for the CDR3: TGCTGTGCTAGAGATATTCAGGGTCGACCCCTCCACTTT. Translating gives CCARDIQGRPLHF. The chain uses TRBV20-1 and TRBJ1-6; D perhaps matches TRBD1 (5 bases). The CDR3 length is 13 residues. CDR1 and CDR2 (germline): DFQATT, SNEGSKA (reference sequence).

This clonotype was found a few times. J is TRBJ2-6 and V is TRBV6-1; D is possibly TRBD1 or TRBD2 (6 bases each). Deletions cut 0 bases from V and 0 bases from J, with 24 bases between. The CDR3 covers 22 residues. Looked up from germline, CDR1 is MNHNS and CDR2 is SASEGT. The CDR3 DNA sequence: TGTGCCAGCAGTGAAGCCAGGGGCAGGCGGACTACAACTCGCTCTGGGGCCAACGTCCTGACTTTC. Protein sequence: CASSEARGRRTTTRSGANVLTF.

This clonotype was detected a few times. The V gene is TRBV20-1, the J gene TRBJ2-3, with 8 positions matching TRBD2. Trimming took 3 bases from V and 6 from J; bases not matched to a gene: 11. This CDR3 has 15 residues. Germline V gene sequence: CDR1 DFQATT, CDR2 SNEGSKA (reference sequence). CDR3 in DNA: TGCAGTGCTAGTCCCCTCGCGGGGGGCCCGGATACGCAGTATTTT. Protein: CSASPLAGGPDTQYF.

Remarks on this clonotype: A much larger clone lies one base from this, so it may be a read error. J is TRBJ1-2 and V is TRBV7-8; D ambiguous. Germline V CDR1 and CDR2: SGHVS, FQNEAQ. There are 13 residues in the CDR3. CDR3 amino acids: CGSSPSRNYGYTF. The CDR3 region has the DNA TGTGGCAGCAGTCCTTCACGAAACTATGGCTACACCTTC.

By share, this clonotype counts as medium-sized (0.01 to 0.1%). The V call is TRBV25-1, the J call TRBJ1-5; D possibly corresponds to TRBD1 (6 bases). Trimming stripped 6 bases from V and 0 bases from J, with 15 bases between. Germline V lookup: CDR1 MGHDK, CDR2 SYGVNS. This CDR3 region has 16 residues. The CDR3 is CASRAQGFLSNQPQHF. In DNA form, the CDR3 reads TGTGCCAGCAGGGCTCAGGGGTTTCTTAGCAATCAGCCCCAGCATTTT.

The CDR3 DNA reads as TGCAGTGCTAGAGGCCGGACAGCAAGCACAGATACGCAGTATTTT. It yields the protein CSARGRTASTDTQYF. The rearrangement links TRBV20-1 to TRBJ2-3; D may be TRBD1 (6 bases). The CDR3 consists of 15 residues. Germline CDR1 is DFQATT and CDR2 is SNEGSKA (reference sequence). The ends were cut back, 1 base at V and 0 bases at J, with 11 bases in the middle.

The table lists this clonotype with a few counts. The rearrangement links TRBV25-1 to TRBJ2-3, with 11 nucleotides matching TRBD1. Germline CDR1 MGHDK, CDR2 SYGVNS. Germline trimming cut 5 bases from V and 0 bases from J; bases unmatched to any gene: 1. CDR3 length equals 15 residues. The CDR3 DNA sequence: TGTGCCAGCAGTCGGACAGGGGGCAGCACAGATACGCAGTATTTT. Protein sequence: CASSRTGGSTDTQYF.

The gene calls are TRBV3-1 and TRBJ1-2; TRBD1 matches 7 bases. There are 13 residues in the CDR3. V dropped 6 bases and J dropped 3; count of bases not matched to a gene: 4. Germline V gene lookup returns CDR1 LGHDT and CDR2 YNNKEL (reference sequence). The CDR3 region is CASRATGDYGYTF. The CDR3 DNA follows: TGTGCCAGCAGAGCCACAGGGGACTATGGCTACACCTTC.

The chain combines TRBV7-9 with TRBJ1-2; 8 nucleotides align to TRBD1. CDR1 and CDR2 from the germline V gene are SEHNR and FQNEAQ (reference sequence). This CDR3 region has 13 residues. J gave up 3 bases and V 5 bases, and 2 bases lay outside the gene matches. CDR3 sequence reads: CASSLGQDYGYTF. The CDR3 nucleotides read TGTGCCAGCAGCCTGGGACAGGACTATGGCTACACCTTC.

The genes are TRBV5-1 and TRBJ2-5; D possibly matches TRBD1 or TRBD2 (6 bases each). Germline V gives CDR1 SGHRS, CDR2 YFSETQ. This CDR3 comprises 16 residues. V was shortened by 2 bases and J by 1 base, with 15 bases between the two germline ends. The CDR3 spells CASSFTRGRTQETQYF. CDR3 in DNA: TGCGCCAGCAGCTTTACTAGGGGGAGGACCCAAGAGACCCAGTACTTC.

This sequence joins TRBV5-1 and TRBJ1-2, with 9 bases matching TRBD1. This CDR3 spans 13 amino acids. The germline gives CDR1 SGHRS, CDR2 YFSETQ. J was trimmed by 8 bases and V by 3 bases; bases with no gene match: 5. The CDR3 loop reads CASSWDRVDGYTF. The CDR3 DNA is TGCGCCAGCAGCTGGGACAGGGTCGACGGCTACACCTTC.

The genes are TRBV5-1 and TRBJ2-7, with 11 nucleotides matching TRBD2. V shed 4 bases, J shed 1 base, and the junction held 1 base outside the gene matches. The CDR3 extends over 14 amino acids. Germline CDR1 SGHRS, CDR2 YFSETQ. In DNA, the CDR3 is TGCGCCAGCAGCCTAGCGGGGGGTTCCTACGAGCAGTACTTC. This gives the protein CASSLAGGSYEQYF.

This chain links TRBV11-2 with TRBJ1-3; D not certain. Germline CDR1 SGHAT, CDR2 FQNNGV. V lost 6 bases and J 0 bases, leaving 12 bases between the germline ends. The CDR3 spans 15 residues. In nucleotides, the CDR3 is TGTGCCAGCAGGAAAGCTGGGAACTCTGGAAACACCATATATTTT. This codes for CASRKAGNSGNTIYF.

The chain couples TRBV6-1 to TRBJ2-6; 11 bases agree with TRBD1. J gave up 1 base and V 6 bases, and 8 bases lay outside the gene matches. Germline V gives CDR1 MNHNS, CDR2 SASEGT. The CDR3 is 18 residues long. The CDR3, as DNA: TGTGCCAGCAGGATTCTCGGACAGGGGGCGTCTGGGGCCAACGTCCTGACTTTC. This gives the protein CASRILGQGASGANVLTF.

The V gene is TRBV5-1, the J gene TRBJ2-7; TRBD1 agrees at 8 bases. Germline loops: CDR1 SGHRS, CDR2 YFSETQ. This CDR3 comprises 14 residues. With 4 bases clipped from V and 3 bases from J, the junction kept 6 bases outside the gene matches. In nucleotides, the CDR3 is TGCGCCAGCAGCCCGACAGGGGTAATCTACGAGCAGTACTTC. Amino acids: CASSPTGVIYEQYF.

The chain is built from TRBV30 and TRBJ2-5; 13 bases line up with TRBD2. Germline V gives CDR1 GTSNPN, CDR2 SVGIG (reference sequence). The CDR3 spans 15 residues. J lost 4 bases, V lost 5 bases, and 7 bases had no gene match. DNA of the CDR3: TGTGCCTGGGCGAGACTAGCGGGGGGCCGAGAGACCCAGTACTTC. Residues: CAWARLAGGRETQYF.

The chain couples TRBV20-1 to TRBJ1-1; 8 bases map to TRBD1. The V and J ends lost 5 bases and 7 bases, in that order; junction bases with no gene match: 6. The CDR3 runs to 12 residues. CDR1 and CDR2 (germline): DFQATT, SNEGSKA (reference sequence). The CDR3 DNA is TGCAGTGCTCAGGGGGGACAGGTTGAAGCTTTCTTT. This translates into CSAQGGQVEAFF.

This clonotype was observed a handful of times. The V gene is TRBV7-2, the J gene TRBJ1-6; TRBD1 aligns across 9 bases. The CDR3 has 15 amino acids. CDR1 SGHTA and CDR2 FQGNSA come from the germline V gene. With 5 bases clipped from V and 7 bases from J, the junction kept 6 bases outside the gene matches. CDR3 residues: CASSPGTGYNSPLHF. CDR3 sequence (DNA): TGTGCCAGCAGCCCGGGGACAGGGTACAATTCACCCCTCCACTTT.

In DNA form, the CDR3 reads TGCAGTGCTAAGATTGAGTCGGGGATCGGCGAGCAGTACTTC. Translation: CSAKIESGIGEQYF. The chain recombines TRBV20-1 with TRBJ2-7; D perhaps matches TRBD2 (5 bases). The germline gives CDR1 DFQATT, CDR2 SNEGSKA (reference sequence). The V gene lost 4 bases and the J gene lost 6 bases, with 19 bases spanning the gap. There are 14 residues in the CDR3.

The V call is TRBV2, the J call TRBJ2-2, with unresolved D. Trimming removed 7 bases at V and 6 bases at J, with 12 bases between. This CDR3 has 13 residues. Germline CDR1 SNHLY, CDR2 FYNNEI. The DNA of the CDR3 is TGTGCCAGCACCAAGGACCCCTCCGGGGAGCTGTTTTTT. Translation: CASTKDPSGELFF. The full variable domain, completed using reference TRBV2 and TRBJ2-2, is EPEVTQTPSHQVTQMGQEVILRCVPISNHLYFYWYRQILGQKVEFLVSFYNNEISEKSEIFDDQFSVERPDGSNFTLKIRSTKLEDSAMYFCASTKDPSGELFFGEGSRLTVL.

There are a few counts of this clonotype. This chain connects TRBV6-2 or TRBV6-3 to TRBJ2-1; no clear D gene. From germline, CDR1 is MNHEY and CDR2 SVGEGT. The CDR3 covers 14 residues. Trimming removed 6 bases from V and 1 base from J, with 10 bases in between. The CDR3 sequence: CASRDLESYNEQFF. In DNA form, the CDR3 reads TGTGCCAGCAGGGATCTAGAGTCCTACAATGAGCAGTTCTTC.

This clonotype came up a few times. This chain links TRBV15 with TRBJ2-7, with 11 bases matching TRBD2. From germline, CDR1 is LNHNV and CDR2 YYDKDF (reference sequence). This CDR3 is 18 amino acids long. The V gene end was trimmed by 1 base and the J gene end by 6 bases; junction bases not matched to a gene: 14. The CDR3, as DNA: TGTGCCACCAGCAGAGTAAGAAATCTAGCGGGGGGTTGGGTCGAGCAGTACTTC. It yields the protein CATSRVRNLAGGWVEQYF.

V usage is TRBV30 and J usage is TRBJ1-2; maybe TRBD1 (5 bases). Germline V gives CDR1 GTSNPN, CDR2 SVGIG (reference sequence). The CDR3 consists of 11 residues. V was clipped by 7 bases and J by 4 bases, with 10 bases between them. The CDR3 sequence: CASNGGYGYTF. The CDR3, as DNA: TGTGCCTCAAATGGGGGCTATGGCTACACCTTC.

CDR3 protein: CSCSSASGNTIYF. The CDR3 bases are TGCAGTTGCAGTTCGGCCTCTGGAAACACCATATATTTT. This chain links TRBV20-1 with TRBJ1-3; D call uncertain. Germline V CDR1 and CDR2: DFQATT, SNEGSKA (reference sequence). This CDR3 is built from 13 residues. Trimming took 8 bases from V and 0 from J, leaving 11 bases between them.

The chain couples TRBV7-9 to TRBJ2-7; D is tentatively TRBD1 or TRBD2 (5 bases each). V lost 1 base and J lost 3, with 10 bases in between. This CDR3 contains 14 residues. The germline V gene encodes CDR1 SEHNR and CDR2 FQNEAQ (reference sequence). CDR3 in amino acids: CASSLGGPGYEQYF. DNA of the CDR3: TGTGCCAGCAGCTTAGGGGGACCTGGCTACGAGCAGTACTTC.